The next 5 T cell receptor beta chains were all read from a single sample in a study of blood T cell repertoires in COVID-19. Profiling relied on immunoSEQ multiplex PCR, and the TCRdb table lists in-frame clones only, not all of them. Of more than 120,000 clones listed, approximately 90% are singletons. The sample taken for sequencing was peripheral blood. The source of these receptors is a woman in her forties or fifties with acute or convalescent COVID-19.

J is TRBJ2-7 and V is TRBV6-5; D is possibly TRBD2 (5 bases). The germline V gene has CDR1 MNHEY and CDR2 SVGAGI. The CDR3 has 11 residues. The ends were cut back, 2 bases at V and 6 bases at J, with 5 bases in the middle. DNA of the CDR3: TGTGCCAGCAGTTACCTAGCCGAGCAGTACTTC. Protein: CASSYLAEQYF.

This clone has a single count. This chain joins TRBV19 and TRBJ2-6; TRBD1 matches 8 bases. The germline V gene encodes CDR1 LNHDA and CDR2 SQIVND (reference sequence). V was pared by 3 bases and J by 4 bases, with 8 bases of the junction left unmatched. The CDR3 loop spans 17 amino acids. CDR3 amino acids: CASSMQLRGPGANVLTF. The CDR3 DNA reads TGTGCCAGTAGTATGCAACTCAGGGGGCCCGGGGCCAACGTCCTGACTTTC.

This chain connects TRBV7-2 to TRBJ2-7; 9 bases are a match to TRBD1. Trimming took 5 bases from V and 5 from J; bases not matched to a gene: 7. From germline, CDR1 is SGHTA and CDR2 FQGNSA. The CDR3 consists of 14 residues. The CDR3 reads CASSMTGTGNEQYF. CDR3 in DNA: TGTGCCAGCAGCATGACCGGGACAGGGAACGAGCAGTACTTC.

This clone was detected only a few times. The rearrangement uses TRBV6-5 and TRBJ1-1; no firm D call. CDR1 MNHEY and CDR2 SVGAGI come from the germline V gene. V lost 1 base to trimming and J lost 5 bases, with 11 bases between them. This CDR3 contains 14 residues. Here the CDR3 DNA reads TGTGCCAGCAGTTACTTGGAGGGTAGGACTGAAGCTTTCTTT. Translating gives CASSYLEGRTEAFF.

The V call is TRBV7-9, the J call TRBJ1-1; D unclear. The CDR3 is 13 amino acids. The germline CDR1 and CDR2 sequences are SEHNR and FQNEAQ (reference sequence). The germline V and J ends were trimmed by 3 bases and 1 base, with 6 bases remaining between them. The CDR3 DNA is TGTGCCAGCAGCTTGGAGGCGAACACTGAAGCTTTCTTT. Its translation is CASSLEANTEAFF.